This TCR beta chain derives from a study of regulatory dendritic cells for organ transplantation. This clone was observed a few times. The antigen is unknown. Allogeneic regulatory or mature dendritic cells were co-cultured for roughly five days with CFSE-labeled sorted T cells at 1:10. Sequenced by immunoSEQ multiplex PCR; TCRdb stores in-frame clones only, minus some. The repertoire has some 10,000 clones, about 71% of them found once; the top ten carry approximately 0.54%. Sequences were obtained from naive CD4+ T cells from blood cultured with dendritic cells. As to subset: CD45RA+ naive T cells. The sequence was obtained from a human donor in good health.

The CDR3 is CASSSTQGASGNTIYF. The CDR3 nucleotides are TGTGCCAGCAGCTCTACCCAGGGGGCTAGTGGAAACACCATATATTTT. This sequence joins TRBV7-9 and TRBJ1-3; 8 bases are a match to TRBD1. The CDR3 runs to 16 residues. The V segment lost 4 bases and the J segment 3 bases; nucleotides outside the gene matches: 8. Germline V lookup: CDR1 SEHNR, CDR2 FQNEAQ (reference sequence). Complete variable domain (other parts from reference TRBV7-9 and TRBJ1-3): DTGVSQNPRHKITKRGQNVTFRCDPISEHNRLYWYRQTLGQGPEFLTYFQNEAQLEKSRLLSDRFSAERPKGSFSTLEIQRTEQGDSAMYLCASSSTQGASGNTIYFGEGSWLTVV.